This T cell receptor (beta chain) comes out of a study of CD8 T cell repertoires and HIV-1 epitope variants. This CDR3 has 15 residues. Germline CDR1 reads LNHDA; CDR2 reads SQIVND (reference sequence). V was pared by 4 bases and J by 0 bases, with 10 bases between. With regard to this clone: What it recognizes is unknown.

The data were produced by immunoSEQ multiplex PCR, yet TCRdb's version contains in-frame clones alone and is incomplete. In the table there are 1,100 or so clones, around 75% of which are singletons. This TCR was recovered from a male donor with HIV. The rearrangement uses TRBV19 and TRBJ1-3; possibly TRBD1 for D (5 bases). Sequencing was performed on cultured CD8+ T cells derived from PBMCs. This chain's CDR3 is CASSTGLSSGNTIYF. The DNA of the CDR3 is TGTGCCAGTAGTACGGGACTGAGCTCTGGAAACACCATATATTTT.